A selection of T cell receptor beta chains follows, all from one sample in a study of T cell responses to AZD1222 COVID-19 vaccine. Produced via immunoSEQ multiplex PCR; TCRdb's table is partial and in-frame only. Of 150,000 to 160,000 clones in the sample, over 90% were seen once. The starting material was peripheral blood, obtained 28 days after the second AZD1222 dose. These receptors came from an adult who received the AZD1222 COVID-19 vaccine. Each CDR3 is given without its conserved first and last residue. Expanded clones get a size class; other rows say once, few or many, or leave the size out.

cdr3_aa: ASSIDQLTSVSSNQPQH; clone_size: .; v_call: TRBV19
cdr3_aa: ASNGAGVGSDTQY; clone_size: .; v_call: TRBV19
cdr3_aa: ATSRDQGGQETQY; clone_size: .; v_call: TRBV15
cdr3_aa: ASSLLQGTGIQETQY; clone_size: .; v_call: TRBV27
cdr3_aa: ASSATDTETQY; clone_size: .; v_call: TRBV5-1
cdr3_aa: ASSLAQASGTAWELF; clone_size: .; v_call: TRBV5-1
cdr3_aa: ARGQVPSGELF; clone_size: .; v_call: TRBV2
cdr3_aa: ASRDGSDTQY; clone_size: .; v_call: TRBV27
cdr3_aa: ASTRGNTIY; clone_size: .; v_call: TRBV6-5
cdr3_aa: ASSAGQGKRFSNQPQH; clone_size: .; v_call: TRBV6-1
cdr3_aa: ASSFSGGETQY; clone_size: .; v_call: TRBV7-9
cdr3_aa: ASSVTSRYHRHYNEQF; clone_size: .; v_call: TRBV9
cdr3_aa: SASRGSYNEQF; clone_size: .; v_call: TRBV29-1
cdr3_aa: ASSMASGGRPHFNEQY; clone_size: .; v_call: TRBV19
cdr3_aa: ASSAVSETQY; clone_size: once; v_call: TRBV2
cdr3_aa: ATSRENPGEKLF; clone_size: .; v_call: TRBV15
cdr3_aa: ASGLGGLTYNEQF; clone_size: .; v_call: TRBV12-5
cdr3_aa: ASSQDWPIFREESENTEAF; clone_size: .; v_call: TRBV14
cdr3_aa: ASSFTGLVVDNEQF; clone_size: .; v_call: TRBV5-1
cdr3_aa: ASSEAVNSPLH; clone_size: .; v_call: TRBV6-1
cdr3_aa: ASIQSGGLNYGYT; clone_size: few; v_call: TRBV28
cdr3_aa: ASSPNAGNQPQH; clone_size: .; v_call: TRBV7-9
cdr3_aa: ASSLTTGDRTYGYT; clone_size: .; v_call: TRBV7-3
cdr3_aa: ASSDLGALAGGTGELF; clone_size: .; v_call: TRBV2
cdr3_aa: ASVEEGPTDTQY; clone_size: once; v_call: TRBV28
cdr3_aa: ASRRSSRGSDEQY; clone_size: .; v_call: TRBV28
cdr3_aa: ASRGQPLDEQF; clone_size: .; v_call: TRBV5-4
cdr3_aa: ASGLMQGGNEQF; clone_size: .; v_call: TRBV12-5
cdr3_aa: ASSEGQGLNSYNEQF; clone_size: .; v_call: TRBV7-6
cdr3_aa: ASSQESGQPQH; clone_size: few; v_call: TRBV3-1/TRBV3-2
cdr3_aa: ASSQVGRGGGNQPQH; clone_size: .; v_call: TRBV4-1
cdr3_aa: ASSSQVPEIGELF; clone_size: .; v_call: TRBV28
cdr3_aa: ASSAQRFNYGYT; clone_size: .; v_call: TRBV7-9
cdr3_aa: ASSAQGRDSYEQY; clone_size: .; v_call: TRBV27
cdr3_aa: ASSIERNTEAF; clone_size: .; v_call: TRBV19
cdr3_aa: ASSGNPGRRYNEQF; clone_size: .; v_call: TRBV5-6
cdr3_aa: AISGGADTIY; clone_size: few; v_call: TRBV10-3
cdr3_aa: ATSRDPQDTQY; clone_size: .; v_call: TRBV15
cdr3_aa: ASRLSGGTEAF; clone_size: .; v_call: TRBV7-2
cdr3_aa: SAKEGYEQY; clone_size: .; v_call: TRBV20-1
cdr3_aa: ASSFQGIATNEKLF; clone_size: .; v_call: TRBV5-5
cdr3_aa: ASSQETGYFTEAF; clone_size: .; v_call: TRBV4-1
cdr3_aa: ATSRARLGFTDTQY; clone_size: .; v_call: TRBV15
cdr3_aa: ASSPNPTSGKETQY; clone_size: .; v_call: TRBV18
cdr3_aa: ASSQDRIGFYGYT; clone_size: .; v_call: TRBV3-1/TRBV3-2
cdr3_aa: ASSGQGATGELF; clone_size: .; v_call: TRBV7-8
cdr3_aa: ASSQEVKNTEAF; clone_size: .; v_call: TRBV3-1/TRBV3-2
cdr3_aa: ATSEGTLYEQY; clone_size: .; v_call: TRBV15
cdr3_aa: ASSQAQGFWGTEAF; clone_size: few; v_call: TRBV3-1/TRBV3-2
cdr3_aa: ASSPGTGGAWSYEQY; clone_size: few; v_call: TRBV7-8
cdr3_aa: ASSPLSGSHNEQF; clone_size: .; v_call: TRBV14
cdr3_aa: ASRAGEAPLYGYT; clone_size: .; v_call: TRBV19
cdr3_aa: ASSTWTGPLDEQF; clone_size: once; v_call: TRBV7-9
cdr3_aa: ASSLVSAGEGEQY; clone_size: .; v_call: TRBV11-2